This TCR beta chain was profiled in a study of T cells expressing NK-cell markers. Background on the study: Sequencing of TCR beta repertoires drew on sorted CD3+CD56+NKG2C+, CD3+CD56+NKG2C- and CD3+CD56-NKG2C+ T cells. The sequencing cohort of eight donors included seven HCMV-seropositive individuals and one seronegative individual.

The CDR3 sequence is 16 residues long. Germline loops: CDR1 SNHLY, CDR2 FYNNEI. Points on this clonotype: Its specificity is not known.

UMI-tagged 5'RACE template switching yielded the TCR beta cDNA. After re-calling the 5' RACE reads, TCRdb lists one entry per CDR3 protein, DNA absent. The table for this sample gives 350,000 to 450,000 distinct CDR3 sequences. The study's findings and limits: The same clonotypes also predominated in the CD3+CD56-NKG2C+ fraction of several donors.

Sequences were obtained from blood T cells: a sorted CD56 or NKG2C T cell subset, CD4+ or CD8+ T cells, or bulk PBMC T cells (not recorded which). The origin of this receptor is a man aged 18-70 years in good health. The gene calls are TRBV2 and TRBJ2-5; TCRdb names TRBD2, which stays unverified in the absence of DNA. CDR3 amino acids: CASSSRTSGEQETQYF. Full variable domain (remainder filled in from reference TRBV2 and TRBJ2-5): EPEVTQTPSHQVTQMGQEVILRCVPISNHLYFYWYRQILGQKVEFLVSFYNNEISEKSEIFDDQFSVERPDGSNFTLKIRSTKLEDSAMYFCASSSRTSGEQETQYFGPGTRLLVL.